Listed here are 8 T cell receptor beta chains from one sample, sequenced in a study of blood T cells in healthy people across ages. Primers used in a second PCR of roughly 6 to 12 cycles were a sample-barcoded 5' primer and a J-beta primer mix. TCRdb itself ran the 5' RACE reads through MiXCR, one entry per CDR3 protein. The table has around 1.5 million distinct CDR3 sequences, 30% to 35% seen once. Specimen: blood. The receptors here all came from a woman aged 25 to 39 in good health.

This clonotype has just a few counts. The CDR3 loop reads CASSMTWRETQYF. The CDR3 region has the DNA TGTGCCAGTAGCATGACGTGGAGGGAGACCCAGTACTTC. The J gene is TRBJ2-5, the V gene TRBV19; D is possibly TRBD2 (5 bases). The germline gives CDR1 LNHDA, CDR2 SQIVND (reference sequence). The CDR3 totals 13 residues. The V and J ends lost 6 bases and 5 bases respectively, with 13 bases between them.

This clonotype was counted a few times. The V gene is TRBV21-1, the J gene TRBJ2-3; the table's D call TRBD1 went unverified against the DNA. TRBV21-1 corresponds to a pseudogene. The CDR3 sequence is 14 residues long. The CDR3 spells CASTVDRVTDTQYF. CDR3 bases: TGTGCCAGCACCGTAGACAGGGTTACAGATACGCAGTATTTT.

The count of this clonotype is one. The chain links TRBV12-3 or TRBV12-4 to TRBJ2-3; D remains ambiguous. V dropped 1 base and J dropped 4 bases, with 9 bases sitting between them. CDR3 length: 14 amino acids. This CDR3 reads CASSLEVGADTQYF. In nucleotides, the CDR3 is TGTGCCAGCAGTTTAGAGGTCGGAGCAGATACGCAGTATTTT.

This clonotype has only a few counts. The V and J genes are TRBV4-1 and TRBJ2-1, with 7 bases lining up with TRBD2. The CDR3 length is 13 residues. The trim removed 6 bases at V and 8 bases at J, leaving 7 bases unmatched. CDR1 is MGHRA, CDR2 YSYEKL, per germline. The CDR3 DNA follows: TGCGCCAGCAGTCAATTTCGGGAGGATGAGCAGTTCTTC. This gives the protein CASSQFREDEQFF.

Many counts were recorded for this clonotype. V gene TRBV28 combines with J gene TRBJ1-6; D call uncertain. The length of the CDR3 is 13 residues. V lost 6 bases and J lost 0, with 3 bases in between. Germline loops: CDR1 MDHEN, CDR2 SYDVKM. The CDR3 here is CASSSSYNSPLHF. The DNA of the CDR3 is TGTGCCAGCAGCAGCTCCTATAATTCACCCCTCCACTTT.

This clonotype was observed a few times. Written as DNA, the CDR3 is TGTGCCAGCAGCTTAGATGGTTCACCGGGGGGTCAGCCCCAGCATTTT. Translation: CASSLDGSPGGQPQHF. This chain joins TRBV7-9 and TRBJ1-5; weak D call: TRBD1 (5 bases). CDR1 is SEHNR, CDR2 FQNEAQ, per germline (reference sequence). V lost 1 base and J 6 bases, leaving 16 bases between the germline ends. This CDR3 spans 16 amino acids.

This clonotype occurred a few times. The rearrangement links TRBV30 to TRBJ2-5; D not resolved. Trimming cost V 0 bases and J 7 bases, with 18 bases left between them. The germline gives CDR1 GTSNPN, CDR2 SVGIG (reference sequence). The CDR3 runs 15 residues. CDR3 nucleotide sequence: TGTGCCTGGAGTGTACAGTCGGCGAACGTCGGGACCCAGTACTTC. It yields the protein CAWSVQSANVGTQYF.

Here the CDR3 DNA reads TGTGCCAGCAGCTTTTCGGGAGGGAGTAGCAATGAGCAGTACTTC. As protein: CASSFSGGSSNEQYF. This rearrangement joins TRBV7-9 to TRBJ2-5; TRBD2 matches 8 bases. The junction had 14 bases not matched to a gene; V was cut back by 3 bases and J by 11 bases. This CDR3 has 15 amino acids. CDR1 is SEHNR and CDR2 is FQNEAQ in the germline V gene (reference sequence).